A single sample gave rise to the 7 T cell receptor beta chains below, sequenced in a study of identical twins. Using its own MiXCR run on the 5' RACE reads, TCRdb lists one record per CDR3 protein. In the table there are 220,000 or so distinct CDR3 sequences, about 7.3% of which are singletons. These data were also filed under a second study, of yellow fever vaccine responses in identical twins.

Source material: memory (CD45RO+) T cells sorted from blood. Receptors were obtained from a woman younger than 35 in good health.

V gene TRBV25-1 combines with J gene TRBJ1-1, with D unresolved. V dropped 1 base and J dropped 1 base, with 7 bases sitting between them. Germline CDR1 MGHDK, CDR2 SYGVNS. The CDR3 has 14 residues. CDR3 sequence: CASSEFGENTEAFF. DNA for the CDR3: TGTGCCAGCAGTGAATTCGGCGAGAACACTGAAGCTTTCTTT.

The chain is built from TRBV7-6 and TRBJ2-2, with D possibly matching TRBD2 (6 bases). Germline-derived CDR1 and CDR2 are SGHVS and FNYEAQ. V gave up 7 bases and J gave up 5 bases, with 17 bases separating them. The CDR3 has 15 amino acids. This chain's CDR3 is CASNPTGVLTGELFF. The CDR3 DNA follows: TGTGCCAGCAACCCGACGGGAGTCCTGACCGGGGAGCTGTTTTTT.

This clonotype was detected many times. The gene calls are TRBV20-1 and TRBJ2-5; the D call may be TRBD1 or TRBD2 (5 bases each). Germline loops: CDR1 DFQATT, CDR2 SNEGSKA (reference sequence). The CDR3 extends over 15 amino acids. Deletions cut 2 bases from V and 5 bases from J, with 18 bases between. The CDR3 DNA reads as TGCAGTGCTAGACGGGGCTCGGGCGTCTTGGAGACCCAGTACTTC. Protein sequence: CSARRGSGVLETQYF.

There are many counts of this clonotype. The J gene is TRBJ2-3, the V gene TRBV20-1; 10 bases agree with TRBD1. The CDR3 runs 14 residues. The V segment lost 5 bases and the J segment 6 bases; nucleotides outside the gene matches: 8. Germline CDR1 reads DFQATT; CDR2 reads SNEGSKA (reference sequence). The CDR3 region has the DNA TGCAGTGCTGGAAGACAGGGGGCGTCTGATACGCAGTATTTT. It is translated as CSAGRQGASDTQYF.

This chain uses TRBV7-8 with TRBJ2-7, with D possibly TRBD1 on 6 matching bases. Germline CDR1 is SGHVS and CDR2 is FQNEAQ. With 4 bases removed from V and 7 bases from J, the gap between germline ends came to 17 bases. CDR3 length: 14 amino acids. The CDR3 loop reads CASSSRGTTQEQYF. For the CDR3, the DNA is TGTGCCAGCAGCTCGAGGGGGACAACCCAGGAGCAGTACTTC.

This clonotype showed up many times. The CDR3 region is CASSFQITSGTEQYF. The CDR3 DNA reads as TGTGCCAGCAGTTTCCAAATAACCAGCGGGACCGAGCAGTACTTC. This chain joins TRBV12-3 or TRBV12-4 and TRBJ2-7, with 7 bases that match TRBD2. Trimming cost V 3 bases and J 6 bases; bases outside gene matches: 11. The length of the CDR3 is 15 residues.

This clonotype was detected only a few times. The CDR3 is CASTQQGPNTEAFF. CDR3 bases: TGTGCCAGCACCCAACAGGGGCCGAACACTGAAGCTTTCTTT. The V call is TRBV12-3 or TRBV12-4, the J call TRBJ1-1, with 7 bases identical to TRBD1. V lost 7 bases, J lost 1 base, and 6 bases stayed unmatched. There are 14 residues in the CDR3.